A selection of T cell receptor beta chains follows, all from one sample in a study of CD4 T cells in relation to SARS-CoV-2 and coronaviruses. Using immunoSEQ multiplex PCR, the repertoire was profiled, and TCRdb retains in-frame clones only, with some absent. The data hold approximately 17,000 clones, with 82% observed a single time. Antigen specificity for these receptors is unknown. The sample taken for sequencing was CD4+ T cells from PBMCs, cultured in vitro. These receptors all stem from a human donor in good health. Both conserved end residues are trimmed from each CDR3.

V gene | CDR3 protein
TRBV19 | ASSIGTSGGPREQY
TRBV7-2 | ASSLGSPLH
TRBV6-1 | ASSEARVVRY
TRBV10-2 | ASSEFNTQY
TRBV19 | ASSPLAGTDTQY
TRBV19 | ASSPRTGGTEAF
TRBV19 | ASSMNRAQGANVLT
TRBV2 | ASSVEGVTGELF
TRBV5-1 | ASSPRQGGTEAF
TRBV6-6 | ASSYSMASNQPQH
TRBV7-2 | ASSLGTGSGSDNSPLH
TRBV7-9 | ASSPGGAVSEAF
TRBV7-8 | ASSHNNPYEQY
TRBV3-1/TRBV3-2 | ASSQDPGTEETQY
TRBV25-1 | ASSAGLRNTEAF
TRBV4-1 | ASSQGGLPAQF
TRBV5-1 | ASSLVVRSSYEQY
TRBV18 | ASSPPGSRGDIQY
TRBV7-2 | ASSLAAASGYGYT
TRBV7-8 | ASSFGLTLETQY
TRBV19 | ASSIAAGRTDEQY
TRBV11-2 | ASSRTSYSGANVLT
TRBV6-6 | ASRPDNRGTYEQY
TRBV3-1/TRBV3-2 | ASSQDFQRGPGGEQY
TRBV11-2 | ASSLDRITEQF
TRBV7-2 | ASSPEWAENEQF
TRBV7-2 | ASSLEGQGVSGYT
TRBV2 | ASSGRTLPGTEAF
TRBV4-1 | ASSQVIIDYYEQY
TRBV19 | ASSLLGTGGGQPQH
TRBV7-2 | ASSLGIAPQETQY
TRBV2 | ASRGNEKLF
TRBV5-1 | ASSLVASGGAGREQY
TRBV9 | ASSVAGRFQVDQY
TRBV3-1/TRBV3-2 | ASTARTSGLGWEQF
TRBV19 | ASGLHTKGEETQY
TRBV14 | ASSHLVQGGTEAF
TRBV2 | ASSADFNEQF
TRBV5-4 | ASSSGGTAIFEQY
TRBV5-1 | ASSLEGSNSPLH
TRBV11-2 | ASSLDQGSYNEQF
TRBV28 | ASSYSGPRGAF
TRBV3-1/TRBV3-2 | ASSQRPETQY
TRBV10-1 | ASSEGQGNSPLH
TRBV10-3 | AISDYRGSQETQY
TRBV18 | ASSPGQIEAF